The sample holds many counts of the clone carrying this T cell receptor (beta chain). What it binds is unknown. This sample was taken from a study of T-cell reconstitution after alpha-beta-depleted transplantation in children. Study-level findings and limits: TCRbeta diversity was high at day 60 in some patients (a result of surviving recipient T cells and thymic progenitors). Newly produced T cells mostly accounted for T-cell counts and diversity one year post-transplant. Reports say that about two months after transplant, the alpha-beta T cells came out of several hundred graft clones that had expanded.

A library of TCRbeta sequences, prepared with unique molecular identifiers, was generated. TCRdb re-derived calls from the PCR reads in MiXCR, one entry per CDR3 protein. The sample yields over 450,000 distinct CDR3 sequences, roughly 10% seen once. This specimen consisted of PBMCs, obtained before TCRalphabeta/CD19-depleted stem cell transplant. This clonotype was obtained from a child aged 2 to 15 with inherited bone marrow failure, due to receive a stem cell transplant.

The DNA for the CDR3 is TGCGCCAGCAGATGGCCGGCGGAGGAAGGACGCCAAGAGACCCAGTACTTC. This translates into CASRWPAEEGRQETQYF. The chain joins TRBV5-1 to TRBJ2-5; possible D gene TRBD2, 5 bases. V lost 5 bases to trimming and J lost 1 base, with 21 bases between them. This CDR3 region has 17 residues. Looked up from germline, CDR1 is SGHRS and CDR2 is YFSETQ.